The source of this T cell receptor (beta chain) is a study of long-term antiretroviral therapy in people with HIV. The study, taken as a whole, reports: Collection of the blood, which took place between about 2003 and 2018, possibly occurred under older ART regimens. Clones that had undergone expansion before ART prevailed in the repertoire throughout all time points.

As to this clone: Antigen: not known.

A v3.0 immunoSEQ assay was performed at survey level. Clones were read by immunoSEQ multiplex PCR, and TCRdb kept only the in-frame ones, dropping some. This sample has around 26,000 clones, with 65% to 80% found just once. The J segment lost 10 bases and the V segment lost 6 bases, leaving 14 bases of the junction unmatched. The CDR3 length is 15 residues. CDR1 SQVTM and CDR2 ANQGSEA come from the germline V gene. In each sample, roughly 0.95-10 million cryopreserved PBMC were present before DNA extraction. Sequenced here: unsorted PBMCs, sampled 0.5 years after starting antiretroviral therapy. This TCR was sampled from a woman between 40 and 50 years old with HIV. V usage is TRBV29-1 and J usage is TRBJ2-5; TRBD2 matches 13 bases. The CDR3 spells CSVRGLAGSRGVQYF. CDR3 DNA sequence: TGCAGCGTGAGGGGACTAGCGGGATCGAGAGGGGTCCAGTACTTC.